This T cell receptor (beta chain) was captured by sequencing in a study of glioma-infiltrating T cells after dendritic cell vaccination. Turning to the study itself: Dendritic cells derived from monocytes and pulsed with autologous tumor lysate formed the vaccine.

In its sample, this clone was seen a few times. The data were produced by immunoSEQ multiplex PCR, yet TCRdb's version contains in-frame clones alone and is incomplete. Among some 70,000 clones, about four fifths were seen once, and the ten largest hold 7.9%. The V and J ends lost 2 bases and 3 bases, in that order; junction bases with no gene match: 9. This CDR3 has 16 amino acids. The germline CDR1 and CDR2 sequences are SGHTA and FQGNSA. The rearrangement links TRBV7-2 to TRBJ2-7, with 8 bases lining up with TRBD2. The sequencing used blood, collected before dendritic cell vaccination. This clonotype originated in a human donor with glioblastoma. In nucleotides, the CDR3 is TGTGCCAGCAGCTTATTTGGGCGGGGGGCCATCTACGAGCAGTACTTC. Translation gives CASSLFGRGAIYEQYF.